This TCR beta chain was captured in a study of shared clonotypes between healthy human individuals. Details on this clone: No antigen is known for it. Other DNA sequences within the sample encode an identical CDR3.

For every subset, genomic DNA was evenly distributed across several immunoSEQ plates. Only in-frame clones appear in the TCRdb table, and some are missing; sequencing was by immunoSEQ multiplex PCR. The table lists more than 400,000 clones, more than 75% of them singletons. General study results and limits: Represented diversity (both genetic and exposure-history) was limited by the small number of donors.

The V end lost 0 bases, the J end lost 0 bases, and 6 bases lay between the germline ends. This CDR3 is 15 amino acids long. CDR1 and CDR2 from the germline V gene are KGHSH and LQKENI. Sequencing was carried out using PBMCs. The V and J genes are TRBV18 and TRBJ1-3; possibly TRBD1 for D (6 bases). The clonotype originates from a woman aged 40 to 50 in good health. Some clones in this sample may be carry-over from other donors' samples. CDR3 nucleotide sequence: TGTGCCAGCTCACCACCAGGGGGCTCTGGAAACACCATATATTTT. Protein: CASSPPGGSGNTIYF.